This is a list of T cell receptor beta chains from one sample in a study of blood T cells in healthy people across ages. TCRdb ran MiXCR on the 5' RACE reads and lists one entry per CDR3 protein. The sample carries roughly 1 million distinct CDR3 sequences, under 30% recorded once. The sample was also linked to a second study, of T cells of mothers and their children.

What was sequenced was blood. These receptors were obtained from a girl aged 2 to 9 in good health. Both conserved end residues are part of each CDR3. D genes are given only for firm matches. Size is omitted from some rows. Given values are once, few, many or a class for expanded clones.

j_call clone_size v_call d_call cdr3_aa cdr3_nt
TRBJ2-5 once TRBV5-1 TRBD2 CASSVIIAGMGETQYF TGCGCCAGCAGCGTAATAATAGCGGGAATGGGGGAGACCCAGTACTTC
TRBJ1-5 few TRBV28 NA CASTRRTGGNQPQHF TGTGCCAGCACCCGGAGGACGGGAGGCAATCAGCCCCAGCATTTT
TRBJ2-7 NA TRBV20-1 TRBD1 CSACPPGQGGHEQYF TGCAGTGCTTGCCCTCCGGGACAGGGTGGACACGAGCAGTACTTC
TRBJ1-1 few TRBV28 TRBD1 CASRQGYTEAFF TGTGCCAGTAGACAGGGCTACACTGAAGCTTTCTTT
TRBJ2-1 few TRBV2 TRBD1 CASSGSKTGVAYNEQFF TGTGCCAGCAGTGGTTCAAAAACAGGGGTCGCCTACAATGAGCAGTTCTTC
TRBJ2-7 once TRBV2 TRBD1 CASQAEEWDRVYEQYF TGTGCCAGCCAGGCCGAGGAGTGGGACAGGGTCTACGAGCAGTACTTC
TRBJ1-2 few TRBV4-1 NA CASSQGLGEYYGYTF TGCGCCAGCAGCCAAGGCCTGGGGGAATACTATGGCTACACCTTC
TRBJ1-1 NA TRBV29-1 NA CSVWGEGTEAFF TGCAGCGTTTGGGGGGAGGGCACTGAAGCTTTCTTT
TRBJ2-3 NA TRBV12-3/TRBV12-4 NA CASAPGDTQYF TGTGCCAGTGCCCCTGGGGATACGCAGTATTTT
TRBJ2-1 NA TRBV4-2 NA CASSQEQCGGVSYNEQFF TGTGCCAGCAGCCAAGAGCAGTGCGGAGGGGTTTCCTACAATGAGCAGTTCTTC
TRBJ2-4 NA TRBV10-3 TRBD2 CAISEAGGAKNIQYF TGTGCCATCAGTGAGGCGGGAGGTGCCAAAAACATTCAGTACTTC
TRBJ2-1 many TRBV28 TRBD2 CASEREGSYNEQFF TGTGCCAGCGAGCGGGAGGGGTCCTACAATGAGCAGTTCTTC
TRBJ2-6 many TRBV14 NA CASSQGGSGANVLTF TGTGCCAGCAGCCAAGGGGGCTCTGGGGCCAACGTCCTGACTTTC
TRBJ2-3 NA TRBV6-5 NA CASSYSSAEGDTQYF TGTGCCAGCAGTTACTCCAGCGCCGAGGGCGATACGCAGTATTTT
TRBJ1-1 few TRBV10-2 TRBD1 CASSLQGIKSAEAFF TGCGCCAGCAGCCTACAGGGGATAAAATCGGCTGAAGCTTTCTTT
TRBJ2-3 many TRBV9 NA CASSDNTDTQYF TGTGCCAGCAGCGACAACACAGATACGCAGTATTTT
TRBJ2-5 few TRBV7-8 NA CASSLTDYQETQYF TGTGCCAGCAGCTTGACAGACTACCAAGAGACCCAGTACTTC
TRBJ2-7 NA TRBV4-2 NA CASSQEALETYEQYF TGTGCCAGCAGCCAAGAAGCGTTAGAGACCTACGAGCAGTACTTC
TRBJ2-2 many TRBV29-1 NA CSVDSGGTGELFF TGCAGCGTGGATTCCGGTGGGACCGGGGAGCTGTTTTTT
TRBJ1-1 NA TRBV5-1 NA CASSLGLRSLAEAFF TGCGCCAGCAGCTTGGGACTCCGATCACTCGCTGAAGCTTTCTTT
TRBJ2-5 once TRBV29-1 NA CSFFTGNQETQYF TGCAGCTTTTTCACAGGAAACCAAGAGACCCAGTACTTC
TRBJ2-3 NA TRBV20-1 TRBD2 CSATIAGVSKTDTQYF TGCAGTGCTACTATAGCGGGAGTATCGAAAACAGATACGCAGTATTTT
TRBJ2-7 few TRBV13 TRBD1 CASSSARFGQASYEQYF TGTGCCAGCAGCTCCGCTAGATTCGGACAGGCCAGCTACGAGCAGTACTTC
TRBJ2-1 NA TRBV5-6 TRBD2 CASSYYVGTTYNEQFF TGTGCCAGCAGCTACTACGTCGGGACTACCTACAATGAGCAGTTCTTC
TRBJ2-7 few TRBV24-1 TRBD1 CATSVTGGYEQYF TGTGCCACCTCAGTCACAGGGGGATACGAGCAGTACTTC
TRBJ1-2 many TRBV12-3/TRBV12-4 NA CASSPGYGYTF TGTGCCAGCAGCCCGGGCTATGGCTACACCTTC
TRBJ2-4 few TRBV29-1 NA CSVVGGQAKNIQYF TGCAGCGTTGTAGGAGGTCAAGCCAAAAACATTCAGTACTTC
TRBJ1-2 NA TRBV4-3 NA CASSQDIESNYGYTF TGCGCCAGCAGCCAGGATATTGAGAGTAACTATGGCTACACCTTC
TRBJ1-1 NA TRBV28 NA CASSATGQNTEAFF TGTGCCAGCAGTGCCACAGGGCAGAACACTGAAGCTTTCTTT
TRBJ2-7 few TRBV9 TRBD2 CASSPSAGAYEQYF TGTGCCAGCAGTCCCTCAGCGGGGGCCTACGAGCAGTACTTC
TRBJ1-4 NA TRBV9 NA CASSLEPWGEELFF TGTGCCAGCAGCCTGGAACCGTGGGGCGAAGAACTGTTTTTT
TRBJ1-5 NA TRBV27 NA CASRLKPNQPQHF TGTGCCAGCAGGTTAAAGCCCAATCAGCCCCAGCATTTT
TRBJ2-7 NA TRBV14 NA CASSQDPGGGTYEQYF TGTGCCAGCAGCCAAGACCCAGGGGGGGGAACCTACGAGCAGTACTTC
TRBJ1-1 NA TRBV7-9 TRBD1 CASSSRDRATEAFF TGTGCCAGCAGCTCCCGGGACAGGGCCACTGAAGCTTTCTTT
TRBJ2-4 NA TRBV28 TRBD1 CASSSGTGIYIQYF TGTGCCAGCAGTTCCGGGACAGGGATATACATTCAGTACTTC
TRBJ1-2 NA TRBV7-9 NA CASSLDGVEYGYTF TGTGCCAGCAGCTTAGACGGGGTTGAGTATGGCTACACCTTC
TRBJ1-4 NA TRBV7-2 NA CASSLASWTATNEKLFF TGTGCCAGCAGCTTAGCAAGTTGGACAGCAACTAATGAAAAACTGTTTTTT
TRBJ2-3 NA TRBV9 TRBD2 CASSEVERGSDTQYF TGTGCCAGCAGCGAAGTGGAGCGGGGATCAGATACGCAGTATTTT
TRBJ1-1 NA TRBV7-2 NA CASSPSLVAREAFF TGTGCCAGCAGCCCCTCCCTGGTAGCCCGAGAAGCTTTCTTT
TRBJ2-1 NA TRBV29-1 NA CSVEQIDGTVLNEQFF TGCAGCGTTGAGCAAATAGACGGGACCGTACTGAATGAGCAGTTCTTC
TRBJ2-6 once TRBV6-5 NA CATRRYSSGANVLTF TGTGCCACCCGACGTTACAGCTCTGGGGCCAACGTCCTGACTTTC
TRBJ2-1 NA TRBV5-6 TRBD2 CASSLGLADTGGNEQFF TGTGCCAGCAGCTTGGGTCTAGCGGACACCGGTGGGAATGAGCAGTTCTTC
TRBJ2-5 few TRBV25-1 NA CASSGAGRQTQYF TGTGCCAGCAGTGGGGCAGGGAGGCAGACCCAGTACTTC
TRBJ2-5 NA TRBV29-1 NA CSVETETPGETQYF TGCAGCGTTGAAACCGAGACCCCGGGGGAGACCCAGTACTTC
TRBJ2-7 NA TRBV27 NA CASRGDYLGYEQYF TGTGCCAGCAGGGGAGACTACCTAGGCTACGAGCAGTACTTC
TRBJ1-2 NA TRBV20-1 NA CSARDPGNYGYTF TGCAGTGCTAGAGATCCGGGTAACTATGGCTACACCTTC
TRBJ1-2 NA TRBV12-3/TRBV12-4 TRBD1 CASSLETGGYYGYTF TGTGCCAGCAGTTTAGAGACAGGGGGCTACTATGGCTACACCTTC
TRBJ1-1 NA TRBV10-3 NA CAISEPTLGTFF TGTGCCATCAGTGAGCCGACCCTGGGAACTTTCTTT
TRBJ2-1 NA TRBV21-1 NA CASMRLAGDHNEQFF TGTGCCAGCATGAGACTAGCGGGAGACCACAATGAGCAGTTCTTC
TRBJ1-5 NA TRBV20-1 NA CSARVVRDQPQHF TGCAGTGCTAGAGTCGTGCGGGATCAGCCCCAGCATTTT